This TCR beta chain was recorded in a study of blood T cell repertoires in COVID-19. The CDR3 spans 19 residues. CDR1 and CDR2 (germline): SNHLY, FYNNEI. Germline trimming cut 6 bases from V and 3 bases from J; bases unmatched to any gene: 17. The method was immunoSEQ multiplex PCR; TCRdb's version includes in-frame clones alone and lacks a portion of them. This table holds under 150,000 clones, around four fifths found once. The sequencing sample was made of PBMCs or T cells enriched from blood (not recorded which). This clonotype was sampled from a woman aged 40 to 49 who had recovered from COVID-19. The chain combines TRBV2 with TRBJ1-5; 10 bases line up with TRBD1. The CDR3 loop reads CASSLLRTGGTGDNQPQHF. The DNA for the CDR3 is TGTGCCAGCAGCCTCCTTAGGACAGGGGGAACAGGCGACAATCAGCCCCAGCATTTT.